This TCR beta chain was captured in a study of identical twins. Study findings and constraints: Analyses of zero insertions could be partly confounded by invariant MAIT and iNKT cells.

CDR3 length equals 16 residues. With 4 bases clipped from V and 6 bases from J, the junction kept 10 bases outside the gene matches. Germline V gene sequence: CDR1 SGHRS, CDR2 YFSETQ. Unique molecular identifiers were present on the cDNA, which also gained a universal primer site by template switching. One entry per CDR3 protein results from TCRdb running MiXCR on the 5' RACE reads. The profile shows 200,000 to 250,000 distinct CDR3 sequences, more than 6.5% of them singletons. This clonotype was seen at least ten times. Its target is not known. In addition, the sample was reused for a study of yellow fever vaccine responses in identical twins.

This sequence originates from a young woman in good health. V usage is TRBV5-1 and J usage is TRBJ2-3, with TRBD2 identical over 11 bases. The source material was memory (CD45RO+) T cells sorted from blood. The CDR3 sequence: CASSPGTSGPRDTQYF. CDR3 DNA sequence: TGCGCCAGCAGCCCGGGGACTAGCGGTCCTAGGGATACGCAGTATTTT.